This TCR beta chain stems from a study of T cells in localized non-small cell lung cancer. Whole-study results and caveats: Uninvolved adjacent lung showed peak T cell clonality, exceeding tumor. Since sequencing was restricted to only one region of the tumor, intratumor heterogeneity remains a possibility. Within adjacent lung there appeared a median around 55 of the top 100 tumor clones.

Atypia-free adjacent lung came from at least 2 cm beyond the tumor margin. This clone has more than one count but fewer than ten. Its cognate antigen is unknown. Libraries were prepared by immunoSEQ multiplex PCR; TCRdb keeps only in-frame clonotypes and omits some of them. The data contain 1,500 to 2,000 clones, roughly a third of them singletons. CDR1 and CDR2 (germline): LNHDA, SQIVND (reference sequence). Germline trimming cut 9 bases from V and 7 bases from J; bases unmatched to any gene: 6. There are 13 residues in the CDR3. The receptor was derived from a female donor over 55 with stage II squamous cell lung carcinoma. V and J are TRBV19 and TRBJ1-4, with 9 bases fitting TRBD1. The sample consisted of normal lung tissue next to the tumor, taken before any cancer treatment. CDR3 in DNA: TGTGCCAGCCGGGACAGGGAATCTGAAAAACTGTTTTTT. Its protein is CASRDRESEKLFF.